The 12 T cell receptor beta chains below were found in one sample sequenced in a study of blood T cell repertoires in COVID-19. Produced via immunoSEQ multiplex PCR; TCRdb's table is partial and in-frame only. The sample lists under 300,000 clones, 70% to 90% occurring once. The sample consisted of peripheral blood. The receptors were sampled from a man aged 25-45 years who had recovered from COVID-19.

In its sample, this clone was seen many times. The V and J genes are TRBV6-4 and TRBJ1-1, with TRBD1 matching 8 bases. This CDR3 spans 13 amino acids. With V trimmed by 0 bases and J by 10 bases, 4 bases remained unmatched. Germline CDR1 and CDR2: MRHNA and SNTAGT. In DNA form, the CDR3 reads TGTGCCAGCAGTGACTCGAGACAGGGGATAGCTTTCTTT. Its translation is CASSDSRQGIAFF.

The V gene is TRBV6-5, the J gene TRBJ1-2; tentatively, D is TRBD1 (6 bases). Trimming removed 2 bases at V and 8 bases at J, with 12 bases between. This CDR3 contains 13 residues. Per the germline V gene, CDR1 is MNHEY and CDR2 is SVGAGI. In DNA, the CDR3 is TGTGCCAGCAGTTACGAGGGGGGGTCGGGCTACACCTTC. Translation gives CASSYEGGSGYTF.

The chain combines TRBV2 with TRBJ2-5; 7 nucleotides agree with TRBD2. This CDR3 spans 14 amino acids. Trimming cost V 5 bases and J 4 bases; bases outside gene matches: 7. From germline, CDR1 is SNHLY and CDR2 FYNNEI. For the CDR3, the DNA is TGTGCCAGCAGTTCTCTAGAGCGGGGAGAGACCCAGTACTTC. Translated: CASSSLERGETQYF.

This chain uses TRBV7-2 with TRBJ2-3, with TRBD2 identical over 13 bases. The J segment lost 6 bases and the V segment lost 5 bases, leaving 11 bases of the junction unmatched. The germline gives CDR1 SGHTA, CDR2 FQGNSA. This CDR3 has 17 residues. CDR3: CASSARLAGGGGDTQYF. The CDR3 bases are TGTGCCAGCAGCGCGCGACTAGCGGGGGGCGGTGGGGATACGCAGTATTTT.

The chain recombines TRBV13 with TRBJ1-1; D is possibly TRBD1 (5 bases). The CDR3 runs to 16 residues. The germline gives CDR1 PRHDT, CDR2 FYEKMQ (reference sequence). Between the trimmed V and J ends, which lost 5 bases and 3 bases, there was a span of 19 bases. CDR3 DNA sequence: TGTGCCAGCAGCGAGGGGACTTACGATTTAGACACTGAAGCTTTCTTT. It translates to CASSEGTYDLDTEAFF.

The CDR3 is CASSLAPSDSYEQYF. For the CDR3, the DNA is TGTGCCAGCAGCTTAGCCCCTAGCGACTCCTACGAGCAGTACTTC. This sequence joins TRBV11-3 and TRBJ2-7; tentatively, D is TRBD2 (6 bases). V was trimmed by 1 base and J by 0 bases, leaving 10 bases between them. CDR3 length: 15 residues. The germline V gene has CDR1 SGHNT and CDR2 YENEEA.

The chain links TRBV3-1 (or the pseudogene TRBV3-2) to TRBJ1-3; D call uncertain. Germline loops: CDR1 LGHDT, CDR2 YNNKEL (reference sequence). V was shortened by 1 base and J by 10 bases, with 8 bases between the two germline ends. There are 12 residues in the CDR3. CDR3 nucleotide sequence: TGTGCCAGCAGCCAAGCAGCGTGGACCATATATTTT. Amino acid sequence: CASSQAAWTIYF.

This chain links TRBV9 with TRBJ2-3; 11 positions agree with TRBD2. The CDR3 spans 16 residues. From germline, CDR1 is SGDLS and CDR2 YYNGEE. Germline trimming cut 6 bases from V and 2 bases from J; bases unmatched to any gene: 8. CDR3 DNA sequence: TGTGCCAGCAACTACTTACTAGCGGGGGCCACAGATACGCAGTATTTT. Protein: CASNYLLAGATDTQYF. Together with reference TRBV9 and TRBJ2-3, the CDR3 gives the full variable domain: DSGVTQTPKHLITATGQRVTLRCSPRSGDLSVYWYQQSLDQGLQFLIQYYNGEERAKGNILERFSAQQFPDLHSELNLSSLELGDSALYFCASNYLLAGATDTQYFGPGTRLTVL.

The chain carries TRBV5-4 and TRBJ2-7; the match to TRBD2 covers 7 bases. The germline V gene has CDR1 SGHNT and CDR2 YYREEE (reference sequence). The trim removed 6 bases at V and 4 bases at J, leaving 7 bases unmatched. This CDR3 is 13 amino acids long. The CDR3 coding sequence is TGTGCCAGCATGAATGGCGGGGGATACGAGCAGTACTTC. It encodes CASMNGGGYEQYF.

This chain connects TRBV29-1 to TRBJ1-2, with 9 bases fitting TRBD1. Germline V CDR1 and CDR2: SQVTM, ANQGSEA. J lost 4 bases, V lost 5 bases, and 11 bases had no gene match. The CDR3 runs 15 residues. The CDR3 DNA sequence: TGCAGCGTTCGTGGGAGGACAGGGGTAGGCTATGGCTACACCTTC. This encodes CSVRGRTGVGYGYTF.

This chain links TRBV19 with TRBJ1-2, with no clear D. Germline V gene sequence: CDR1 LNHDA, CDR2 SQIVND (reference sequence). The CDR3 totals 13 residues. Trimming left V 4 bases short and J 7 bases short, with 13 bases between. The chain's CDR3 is CASSTSRSVGYTF. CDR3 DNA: TGTGCCAGTAGTACATCTCGTTCAGTTGGCTACACCTTC.

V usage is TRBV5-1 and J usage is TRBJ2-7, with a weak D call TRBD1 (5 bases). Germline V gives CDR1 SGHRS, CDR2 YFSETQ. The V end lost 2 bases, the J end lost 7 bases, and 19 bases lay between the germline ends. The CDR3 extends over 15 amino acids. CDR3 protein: CASSFGTGRAREQYF. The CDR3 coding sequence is TGCGCCAGCAGCTTCGGAACAGGCCGCGCTCGGGAGCAGTACTTC. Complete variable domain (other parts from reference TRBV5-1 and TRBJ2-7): KAGVTQTPRYLIKTRGQQVTLSCSPISGHRSVSWYQQTPGQGLQFLFEYFSETQRNKGNFPGRFSGRQFSNSRSEMNVSTLELGDSALYLCASSFGTGRAREQYFGPGTRLTVT.